This T cell receptor beta chain was captured in a study of shared clonotypes between healthy human individuals. Study-wide points: The study found lower generation probabilities in non-shared clonotypes than in those shared by all four donors. Sharing across four donors was highest in naive CD4 (around 5%) and lowest in memory CD8 (around 0.4%). Sequencing depth was a factor that was expected to affect clonotype sharing among donors.

Repertoires were generated with immunoSEQ multiplex PCR, while TCRdb's copy carries only in-frame clones and drops some. The profile shows 2,100,000 or so clones, 90% to 97% of them singletons. As concerns this clone: What it recognizes is unknown.

Germline CDR1 LNHDA, CDR2 SQIVND (reference sequence). The CDR3 loop spans 17 amino acids. Trimming pared 2 bases from V and 4 bases from J, leaving 18 bases between. This rearrangement joins TRBV19 to TRBJ1-5; a possible D gene is TRBD1 (5 bases). This receptor was obtained from a man between 18 and 35 years old in good health. The sequencing sample was made of naive CD4+ T cells sorted from blood. Specified subset: CD45RA+ positively selected. CDR3 region: CASSILGTLPGNQPQHF. In nucleotides, the CDR3 is TGTGCCAGTAGTATATTGGGGACCCTCCCTGGAAATCAGCCCCAGCATTTT.